Shown below are 16 T cell receptor beta chains from a single sample sequenced in a study of glioma-infiltrating T cells after dendritic cell vaccination. Measured with immunoSEQ multiplex PCR; TCRdb has only the in-frame clones, and not every one. The sample consists of tens of thousands of clones, around 86% of them appearing once. Material: blood, obtained before dendritic cell vaccination. These receptors came from a human donor with glioblastoma.

The chain couples TRBV29-1 to TRBJ2-2; D not certain. CDR1 and CDR2 from the germline V gene are SQVTM and ANQGSEA. Trimming removed 6 bases at V and 8 bases at J, with 7 bases between. This CDR3 is built from 10 residues. In DNA form, the CDR3 reads TGCAGCGTCAAAAATGGGGAGCTGTTTTTT. Residues: CSVKNGELFF.

The chain combines TRBV18 with TRBJ2-3, with 7 bases matching TRBD2. Germline CDR1 is KGHSH and CDR2 is LQKENI. With V trimmed by 3 bases and J by 3 bases, 3 bases remained unmatched. CDR3 length equals 14 residues. The chain's CDR3 is CASSPGRGTDTQYF. The DNA for the CDR3 is TGTGCCAGCTCACCGGGGCGGGGGACAGATACGCAGTATTTT.

About this clone: An end of the junction does not agree with germline; a read error may underlie this. The V gene is TRBV20-1, the J gene TRBJ2-7; 10 bases are shared with TRBD1. CDR1 and CDR2 (germline): DFQATT, SNEGSKA (reference sequence). This CDR3 has 11 amino acids. The CDR3 sequence is CSARDGQGVNF. DNA of the CDR3: TGCAGTGCTAGAGATGGACAGGGGGTTAACTTC.

The chain combines TRBV12-5 with TRBJ2-5, with 7 bases lining up with TRBD1. The CDR3 consists of 13 residues. CDR1 LGHNT and CDR2 FRNRAP come from the germline V gene. After removal of 5 bases from V and 9 bases from J, the junction contained 9 bases not matched to a gene. In DNA form, the CDR3 reads TGTGCTAGTGGTCTCCGACAGGGCCAGGCCCAGTACTTC. It yields the protein CASGLRQGQAQYF.

This clone was recorded once. The chain joins TRBV6-5 to TRBJ1-1; D is undetermined. The CDR3 spans 15 residues. Germline assignment: CDR1 MNHEY and CDR2 SVGAGI. The V end lost 2 bases, the J end lost 2 bases, and 12 bases lay between the germline ends. CDR3 coding DNA: TGTGCCAGCAGTTACAAGGGAGACGCAAACACTGAAGCTTTCTTT. This sequence encodes CASSYKGDANTEAFF.

This clone has a handful of counts. The chain joins TRBV11-2 to TRBJ1-6, with TRBD1 matching over 7 bases. Germline V gene lookup returns CDR1 SGHAT and CDR2 FQNNGV. V shed 0 bases and J 11 bases; nucleotides not matched to a gene: 4. This CDR3 region has 14 residues. CDR3 in amino acids: CASSLETGFAPLHF. The CDR3 DNA sequence: TGTGCCAGCAGCTTAGAGACAGGGTTTGCACCCCTCCACTTT.

V and J are TRBV5-1 and TRBJ1-2, with TRBD1 identical over 9 bases. Germline V CDR1 and CDR2: SGHRS, YFSETQ. V shed 0 bases and J 8 bases; nucleotides not matched to a gene: 2. The CDR3 is made up of 13 amino acids. CDR3 DNA sequence: TGCGCCAGCAGCTTGGGGACAGGGGAGGGCTACACCTTC. Its translation: CASSLGTGEGYTF. Together with reference TRBV5-1 and TRBJ1-2, the CDR3 gives the full variable domain: KAGVTQTPRYLIKTRGQQVTLSCSPISGHRSVSWYQQTPGQGLQFLFEYFSETQRNKGNFPGRFSGRQFSNSRSEMNVSTLELGDSALYLCASSLGTGEGYTFGSGTRLTVV.

In its sample, this clone was seen a few times. Written as DNA, the CDR3 is TGCGCCAGCAGCTCTCCTCGACTAGCGGGGGGGCAAACAGATACGCAGTATTTT. Amino acid sequence: CASSSPRLAGGQTDTQYF. The chain is built from TRBV5-1 and TRBJ2-3, with TRBD2 matching over 14 bases. CDR1 and CDR2 from the germline V gene are SGHRS and YFSETQ. Trimming removed 3 bases from V and 3 bases from J; junction bases left unmatched: 9. The CDR3 sequence is 18 residues long.

This chain connects TRBV5-4 to TRBJ1-2; D remains unclear. The CDR3 is made up of 13 amino acids. CDR1 is SGHNT and CDR2 is YYREEE in the germline V gene (reference sequence). Trimming shortened V by 3 bases and J by 8 bases, and 14 bases separated the two germline ends. The CDR3 sequence: CASSSPPGPGYTF. The CDR3 region has the DNA TGTGCCAGCAGCTCACCCCCGGGTCCAGGCTACACCTTC.

The chain recombines TRBV10-3 with TRBJ1-2, with a tentative D call TRBD1 (6 bases). The CDR3 is 16 amino acids. The V gene lost 0 bases and the J gene lost 7 bases, with 18 bases spanning the gap. CDR1 and CDR2 (germline): ENHRY, SYGVKD. The CDR3 loop reads CAISESQGMRSGGYTF. CDR3 bases: TGTGCCATCAGTGAGTCCCAGGGGATGAGGAGTGGTGGCTACACCTTC.

This clone has more than one count but fewer than ten. This chain links TRBV5-1 with TRBJ1-1, with 7 bases aligning to TRBD1. J lost 6 bases, V lost 6 bases, and 14 bases had no gene match. This CDR3 is 15 amino acids long. Germline CDR1 and CDR2: SGHRS and YFSETQ. CDR3 nucleotide sequence: TGCGCCAGCAAACGTCTTGACAGGGTAAGACCTGAAGCTTTCTTT. It codes for CASKRLDRVRPEAFF.

The genes are TRBV10-3 and TRBJ2-5; TRBD2 aligns across 9 bases. Trimming removed 4 bases from V and 4 bases from J; junction bases left unmatched: 10. The CDR3 runs to 16 residues. Per germline, CDR1 ENHRY and CDR2 SYGVKD. CDR3 residues: CAISGIAGVSGETQYF. CDR3 nucleotide sequence: TGTGCCATCAGTGGGATAGCGGGGGTGTCGGGAGAGACCCAGTACTTC.

A few counts support this clone. J is TRBJ1-2 and V is TRBV6-5, with a weak D call TRBD1 (5 bases). The CDR3 is 16 residues long. Per the germline V gene, CDR1 is MNHEY and CDR2 is SVGAGI. The ends were cut back, 0 bases at V and 2 bases at J, with 13 bases in the middle. CDR3 residues: CASSYSMSRVNYGYTF. CDR3 coding DNA: TGTGCCAGCAGTTACTCGATGTCCAGGGTAAACTATGGCTACACCTTC.

V gene TRBV11-3 combines with J gene TRBJ1-1, with TRBD1 matching 8 bases. Germline V CDR1 and CDR2: SGHNT, YENEEA. V lost 2 bases to trimming and J lost 5 bases; unmatched junction nucleotides: 4. This CDR3 comprises 14 residues. The CDR3 nucleotides are TGTGCCAGCAGCTTATTCCAGGGGGCGACTGAAGCTTTCTTT. It yields the protein CASSLFQGATEAFF.

This sequence joins TRBV7-9 and TRBJ2-5, with a possible D match to TRBD1 (5 bases). The CDR3 totals 15 residues. Deletions cut 0 bases from V and 5 bases from J, with 13 bases between. The germline gives CDR1 SEHNR, CDR2 FQNEAQ (reference sequence). CDR3 in amino acids: CASSLASGPSETQYF. The CDR3 DNA is TGTGCCAGCAGCTTAGCTTCAGGGCCGTCGGAGACCCAGTACTTC.

This chain joins TRBV28 and TRBJ1-2, with D perhaps matching TRBD1 (5 bases). Trimming took off 3 bases at V and 7 bases at J, with 12 bases between the two ends. There are 13 residues in the CDR3. Germline CDR1 is MDHEN and CDR2 is SYDVKM. DNA for the CDR3: TGTGCCAGCAGTTTTTTGGGCGGGGCTGGCTACACCTTC. Amino acids: CASSFLGGAGYTF.